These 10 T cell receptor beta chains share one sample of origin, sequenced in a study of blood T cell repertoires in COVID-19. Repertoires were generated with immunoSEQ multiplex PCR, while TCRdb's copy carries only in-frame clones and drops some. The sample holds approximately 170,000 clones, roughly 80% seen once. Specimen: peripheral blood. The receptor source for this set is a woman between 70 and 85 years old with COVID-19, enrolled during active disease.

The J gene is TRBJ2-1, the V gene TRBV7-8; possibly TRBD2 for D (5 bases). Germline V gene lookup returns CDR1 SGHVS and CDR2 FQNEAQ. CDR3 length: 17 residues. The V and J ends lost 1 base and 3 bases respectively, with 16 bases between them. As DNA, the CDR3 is TGTGCCAGCAGCTTAGGGGGTAGGACTTCAATCTACAATGAGCAGTTCTTC. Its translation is CASSLGGRTSIYNEQFF.

The chain's CDR3 is CASSLRGTGSYEQYF. The CDR3 DNA follows: TGCGCCAGCAGCCTGAGAGGGACAGGATCCTACGAGCAGTACTTC. The V and J genes are TRBV5-1 and TRBJ2-7; TRBD1 aligns across 8 bases. The CDR3 has 15 amino acids. In germline, CDR1 is SGHRS, CDR2 YFSETQ. Trimming removed 4 bases from V and 1 base from J; junction bases left unmatched: 7.

The chain's CDR3 is CASMPGGIKTTEAFF. The CDR3 DNA follows: TGTGCCAGCATGCCAGGGGGAATAAAAACCACTGAAGCTTTCTTT. The chain combines TRBV2 with TRBJ1-1; TRBD1 agrees at 7 bases. The CDR3 consists of 15 residues. The germline CDR1 and CDR2 sequences are SNHLY and FYNNEI. The V gene end was trimmed by 7 bases and the J gene end by 4 bases; junction bases not matched to a gene: 12.

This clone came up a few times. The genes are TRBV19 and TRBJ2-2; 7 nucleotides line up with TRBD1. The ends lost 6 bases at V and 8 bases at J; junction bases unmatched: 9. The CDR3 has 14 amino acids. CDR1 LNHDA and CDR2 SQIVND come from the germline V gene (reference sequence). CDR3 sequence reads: CASSLQGMWGELFF. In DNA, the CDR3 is TGTGCCAGTAGCCTACAGGGGATGTGGGGGGAGCTGTTTTTT.

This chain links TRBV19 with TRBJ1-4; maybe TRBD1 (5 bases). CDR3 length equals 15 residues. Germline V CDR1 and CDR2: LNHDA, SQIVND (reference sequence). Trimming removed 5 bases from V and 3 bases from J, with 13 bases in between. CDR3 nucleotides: TGTGCCAGTAGTCCCAGGAGGGGACCTAATGAAAAACTGTTTTTT. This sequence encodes CASSPRRGPNEKLFF.

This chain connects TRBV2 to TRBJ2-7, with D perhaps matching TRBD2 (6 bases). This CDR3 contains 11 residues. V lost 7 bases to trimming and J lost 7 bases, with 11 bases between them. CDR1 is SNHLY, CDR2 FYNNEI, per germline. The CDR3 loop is CASMNRGEQYF. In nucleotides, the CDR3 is TGTGCCAGCATGAACCGGGGGGAGCAGTACTTC.

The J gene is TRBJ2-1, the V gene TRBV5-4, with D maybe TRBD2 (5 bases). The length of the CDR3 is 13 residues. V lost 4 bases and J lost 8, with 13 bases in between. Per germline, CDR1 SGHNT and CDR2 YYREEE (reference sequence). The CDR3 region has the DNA TGTGCCAGCAGCGCCCCCACTAGGGATGAGCAGTTCTTC. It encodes CASSAPTRDEQFF.

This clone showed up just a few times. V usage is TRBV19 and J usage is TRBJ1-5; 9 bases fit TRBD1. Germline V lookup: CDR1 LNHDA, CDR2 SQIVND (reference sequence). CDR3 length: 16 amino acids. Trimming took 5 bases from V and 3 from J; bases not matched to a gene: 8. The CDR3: CASSSGTGTVNQPQHF. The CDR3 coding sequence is TGTGCCAGTAGTTCAGGGACAGGGACGGTCAATCAGCCCCAGCATTTT.

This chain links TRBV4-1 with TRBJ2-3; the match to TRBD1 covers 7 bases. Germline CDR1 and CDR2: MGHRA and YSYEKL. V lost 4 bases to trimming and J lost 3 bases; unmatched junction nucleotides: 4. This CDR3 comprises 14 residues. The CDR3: CASSPGQPTDTQYF. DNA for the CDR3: TGCGCCAGCAGCCCGGGACAGCCAACAGATACGCAGTATTTT.

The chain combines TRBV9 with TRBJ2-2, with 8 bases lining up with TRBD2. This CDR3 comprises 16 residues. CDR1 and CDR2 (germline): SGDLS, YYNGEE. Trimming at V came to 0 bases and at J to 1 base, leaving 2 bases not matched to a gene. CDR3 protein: CASSVGSGGNTGELFF. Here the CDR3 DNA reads TGTGCCAGCAGCGTAGGCAGCGGGGGGAACACCGGGGAGCTGTTTTTT.